What follows are 32 T cell receptor beta chains derived from one specimen sequenced in a study of blood T cell repertoires in COVID-19. Data came from immunoSEQ multiplex PCR; TCRdb stores just in-frame clones and leaves some out. The repertoire holds roughly 140,000 clones, with about four fifths as singletons. The sequenced material came from peripheral blood. The receptors here all came from a human donor in a cohort sampled during active COVID-19.

The rearrangement joins TRBV28 to TRBJ2-7; possible D gene TRBD2, 5 bases. The CDR3 length is 12 residues. Trimming took off 5 bases at V and 3 bases at J, with 8 bases between the two ends. Germline CDR1 and CDR2: MDHEN and SYDVKM. DNA of the CDR3: TGTGCCAGCAGTCCTCGGGACTACGAGCAGTACTTC. This encodes CASSPRDYEQYF.

This chain connects TRBV5-1 to TRBJ1-4; D may be TRBD1 (6 bases). The CDR3 length is 16 residues. Trimming took 0 bases from V and 5 from J, leaving 14 bases between them. Germline values: CDR1 SGHRS, CDR2 YFSETQ. The chain's CDR3 is CASSLARRTENEKLFF. The DNA for the CDR3 is TGCGCCAGCAGCTTGGCCAGGAGGACAGAGAATGAAAAACTGTTTTTT.

The DNA of the CDR3 is TGTGCCAGCAGTGAGTCGGGGGGTATCGGGTATAATTCACCCCTCCACTTT. Protein product: CASSESGGIGYNSPLHF. This rearrangement joins TRBV6-1 to TRBJ1-6; D perhaps matches TRBD1 (5 bases). Germline values: CDR1 MNHNS, CDR2 SASEGT. V was shortened by 3 bases and J by 4 bases, with 16 bases between the two germline ends. The CDR3 sequence is 17 residues long.

V usage is TRBV12-2 and J usage is TRBJ2-7; TRBD1 reflects the table's D call only, with no check against the DNA. TRBV12-2 is assigned pseudogene status. The CDR3 has 13 residues. The CDR3 nucleotides are TGTGCAAGTCGGCGACAGGGGGCGGACGAGCAGTACTTC. Protein product: CASRRQGADEQYF.

This chain links TRBV5-6 with TRBJ1-3; D remains ambiguous. V was clipped by 1 base and J by 0 bases, with 2 bases between them. The CDR3 consists of 13 residues. CDR1 and CDR2 from the germline V gene are SGHDT and YYEEEE. The CDR3, as DNA: TGTGCCAGCAGCTTGTACTCTGGAAACACCATATATTTT. Its protein is CASSLYSGNTIYF. Using reference TRBV5-6 and TRBJ1-3 for the parts outside the CDR3, the full variable domain is DAGVTQSPTHLIKTRGQQVTLRCSPKSGHDTVSWYQQALGQGPQFIFQYYEEEERQRGNFPDRFSGHQFPNYSSELNVNALLLGDSALYLCASSLYSGNTIYFGEGSWLTVV.

The rearrangement joins TRBV5-6 to TRBJ1-4; possible D gene TRBD1, 6 bases. The length of the CDR3 is 17 residues. V was pared by 0 bases and J by 5 bases, with 17 bases between. CDR1 is SGHDT, CDR2 YYEEEE, per germline. CDR3 residues: CASSLGPGGAGNEKLFF. The CDR3 DNA sequence: TGTGCCAGCAGCTTGGGCCCCGGGGGGGCCGGGAATGAAAAACTGTTTTTT.

In DNA form, the CDR3 reads TGTGCCAGCTCACTAAGACTAGCGGGGGGCAACAATGAGCAGTTCTTC. Encoded protein: CASSLRLAGGNNEQFF. The chain uses TRBV18 and TRBJ2-1; 13 nucleotides line up with TRBD2. With V trimmed by 4 bases and J by 5 bases, 5 bases remained unmatched. The CDR3 is 16 amino acids. Germline V lookup: CDR1 KGHSH, CDR2 LQKENI.

The CDR3 loop reads CASSRGQQETQYF. For the CDR3, the DNA is TGTGCCAGCAGCCGAGGACAGCAAGAGACCCAGTACTTC. The chain employs TRBV7-2 and TRBJ2-5; TRBD1 is a possible D gene (6 bases). Germline V gene data show CDR1 as SGHTA and CDR2 as FQGNSA. There are 13 residues in the CDR3. V was shortened by 5 bases and J by 2 bases, with 9 bases between the two germline ends.

V gene TRBV5-1 combines with J gene TRBJ2-7; 8 nucleotides agree with TRBD1. Germline CDR1 and CDR2: SGHRS and YFSETQ. This CDR3 comprises 14 residues. Germline trimming cut 4 bases from V and 6 bases from J; bases unmatched to any gene: 9. The CDR3 spells CASSGGQGDSEQYF. DNA of the CDR3: TGCGCCAGCAGCGGCGGACAGGGCGACTCCGAGCAGTACTTC.

The DNA for the CDR3 is TGTGCCAGCAGGTTGGGACAGTGGTCTGGTGGCTACACCTTC. This codes for CASRLGQWSGGYTF. This sequence joins TRBV2 and TRBJ1-2, with 7 positions matching TRBD1. V lost 6 bases and J lost 7; bases outside the gene matches: 11. This CDR3 region has 14 residues. Per germline, CDR1 SNHLY and CDR2 FYNNEI.

This clone was found once. The chain uses TRBV5-1 and TRBJ1-5; weak D call: TRBD1 (5 bases). The CDR3 covers 14 residues. Germline lookup yields CDR1 SGHRS and CDR2 YFSETQ. Trimming shortened V by 6 bases and J by 9 bases, and 19 bases separated the two germline ends. The CDR3 bases are TGCGCCAGCAAGGGGCCAGACGAATTTGGGCCCCAGCATTTT. It yields the protein CASKGPDEFGPQHF.

The chain links TRBV9 to TRBJ2-5; 15 bases line up with TRBD2. Trimming at V came to 3 bases and at J to 5 bases, leaving 5 bases not matched to a gene. Germline V gives CDR1 SGDLS, CDR2 YYNGEE. The CDR3 consists of 16 residues. The CDR3 bases are TGTGCCAGCAGCGCTGGACTAGCGGGGGGGCGTGAGACCCAGTACTTC. Its translation: CASSAGLAGGRETQYF.

This chain uses TRBV27 with TRBJ2-7, with a tentative D call TRBD1 (6 bases). CDR1 and CDR2 from the germline V gene are MNHEY and SMNVEV (reference sequence). This CDR3 contains 14 residues. The germline V and J ends were trimmed by 6 bases and 3 bases, with 15 bases remaining between them. The CDR3 DNA sequence: TGTGCCAGCAGAGATACAGGGAAGGGCTACGAGCAGTACTTC. Protein product: CASRDTGKGYEQYF.

The rearrangement joins TRBV18 to TRBJ1-6; weak D call: TRBD1 (6 bases). V lost 5 bases to trimming and J lost 9 bases, with 11 bases between them. The germline V gene encodes CDR1 KGHSH and CDR2 LQKENI. This CDR3 is built from 13 residues. The CDR3 sequence is CASSTGHSSPLHF. The CDR3 DNA reads as TGTGCCAGCTCAACAGGGCACAGTTCACCCCTCCACTTT. Drawing the rest from reference TRBV18 and TRBJ1-6, the complete variable domain is NAGVMQNPRHLVRRRGQEARLRCSPMKGHSHVYWYRQLPEEGLKFMVYLQKENIIDESGMPKERFSAEFPKEGPSILRIQQVVRGDSAAYFCASSTGHSSPLHFGNGTRLTVT.

This clone appeared a single time. The chain joins TRBV19 to TRBJ1-1; a possible D gene is TRBD1 (5 bases). Germline V CDR1 and CDR2: LNHDA, SQIVND (reference sequence). V was shortened by 2 bases and J by 4 bases, with 17 bases between the two germline ends. The CDR3 covers 16 residues. The CDR3: CASSIKRSGGVTEAFF. CDR3 sequence (DNA): TGTGCCAGTAGTATAAAGAGGTCTGGGGGGGTCACTGAAGCTTTCTTT.

This chain links TRBV7-2 with TRBJ2-1; 8 nucleotides line up with TRBD2. V trimming: 5 bases; J trimming: 8 bases; junction bases outside the gene matches: 8. The length of the CDR3 is 14 residues. Per the germline V gene, CDR1 is SGHTA and CDR2 is FQGNSA. DNA for the CDR3: TGTGCCAGCAGCGCGACTAGCGCAGGGTATGAGCAGTTCTTC. Protein product: CASSATSAGYEQFF.

The V gene is TRBV5-1, the J gene TRBJ1-2; TRBD1 is a possible D gene (6 bases). Germline V gives CDR1 SGHRS, CDR2 YFSETQ. This CDR3 contains 13 residues. V lost 4 bases and J 8 bases, leaving 15 bases between the germline ends. The CDR3 reads CASSIEQGWGYTF. CDR3 sequence (DNA): TGCGCCAGCAGCATAGAACAGGGTTGGGGCTACACCTTC.

The V call is TRBV12-3 or TRBV12-4, the J call TRBJ1-1, with D maybe TRBD1 (6 bases). The CDR3 extends over 11 amino acids. Trimming removed 5 bases from V and 7 bases from J, with 8 bases in between. The CDR3 nucleotides read TGTGCCAGCAGTCCACAGGGTGAAGCTTTCTTT. Translated: CASSPQGEAFF.

The rearrangement links TRBV10-1 to TRBJ2-3, with D perhaps matching TRBD2 (6 bases). V was clipped by 3 bases and J by 1 base, with 8 bases between them. The CDR3 is 14 amino acids. Germline CDR1 WNHNN, CDR2 SYGVQD (reference sequence). The CDR3 loop reads CASSEGGGTDTQYF. The CDR3 DNA sequence: TGCGCCAGCAGTGAAGGAGGGGGCACAGATACGCAGTATTTT.

The rearrangement uses TRBV2 and TRBJ1-1; 7 bases agree with TRBD1. Per germline, CDR1 SNHLY and CDR2 FYNNEI. The CDR3 length is 13 residues. Germline trimming cut 9 bases from V and 1 base from J; bases unmatched to any gene: 5. The CDR3 region is CASYRGPNTEAFF. The CDR3 coding sequence is TGTGCCAGTTACAGGGGCCCGAACACTGAAGCTTTCTTT.

This clone was seen once. The genes are TRBV5-5 and TRBJ1-2; D may be TRBD1 (5 bases). V lost 4 bases to trimming and J lost 6 bases, with 16 bases between them. Germline V gives CDR1 SGHKS, CDR2 YYEKEE (reference sequence). The CDR3 spans 14 residues. The CDR3 DNA sequence: TGTGCCAGCAGCCCCTTCGACAGAGTGGATGGCTACACCTTC. Translated: CASSPFDRVDGYTF.

The rearrangement uses TRBV11-2 and TRBJ2-7; a possible D gene is TRBD1 (6 bases). The ends were cut back, 4 bases at V and 5 bases at J, with 21 bases in the middle. This CDR3 is 16 amino acids long. CDR1 and CDR2 (germline): SGHAT, FQNNGV. CDR3 nucleotide sequence: TGTGCCAGCAGCTACATTCAGGGTCAGGGGCTGGACGAGCAGTACTTC. As protein: CASSYIQGQGLDEQYF.

J is TRBJ2-1 and V is TRBV5-1; D not certain. With 1 base removed from V and 0 bases from J, the gap between germline ends came to 8 bases. The CDR3 runs 15 residues. CDR1 SGHRS and CDR2 YFSETQ come from the germline V gene. CDR3 sequence: CASSLWASSYNEQFF. In DNA form, the CDR3 reads TGCGCCAGCAGCTTGTGGGCGTCCTCCTACAATGAGCAGTTCTTC. The full variable domain, in which reference TRBV5-1 and TRBJ2-1 provide the parts outside the CDR3, is KAGVTQTPRYLIKTRGQQVTLSCSPISGHRSVSWYQQTPGQGLQFLFEYFSETQRNKGNFPGRFSGRQFSNSRSEMNVSTLELGDSALYLCASSLWASSYNEQFFGPGTRLTVL.

This clone appeared once. The rearrangement uses TRBV5-1 and TRBJ1-1; D unresolved. V lost 2 bases, J lost 4 bases, and 18 bases lay in between. This CDR3 contains 16 residues. Germline V CDR1 and CDR2: SGHRS, YFSETQ. The CDR3 DNA follows: TGCGCCAGCAGCTTTAGTCAGGCGATGGGTAGCACTGAAGCTTTCTTT. Its translation is CASSFSQAMGSTEAFF.

The chain carries TRBV6-5 and TRBJ2-1; 12 bases align to TRBD2. This CDR3 is built from 15 residues. Germline V CDR1 and CDR2: MNHEY, SVGAGI. The V and J ends lost 4 bases and 5 bases, in that order; junction bases with no gene match: 3. DNA for the CDR3: TGTGCCAGCAGTTCGACTAGCGGGGGTAACAATGAGCAGTTCTTC. Its translation: CASSSTSGGNNEQFF.

Written as DNA, the CDR3 is TGTGCCAGCACGCCTGGTACAGGGGCGAATCAGCCCCAGCATTTT. Translation: CASTPGTGANQPQHF. The rearrangement joins TRBV28 to TRBJ1-5; 7 bases map to TRBD1. Germline CDR1 reads MDHEN; CDR2 reads SYDVKM. This CDR3 is 15 amino acids long. The trim removed 7 bases at V and 4 bases at J, leaving 10 bases unmatched.

The count of this clone is one. The chain uses TRBV27 and TRBJ1-2, with 7 nucleotides matching TRBD1. The CDR3 has 15 residues. Germline CDR1 reads MNHEY; CDR2 reads SMNVEV (reference sequence). The ends lost 3 bases at V and 4 bases at J; junction bases unmatched: 8. This chain's CDR3 is CASSFDRAPGYGYTF. The DNA for the CDR3 is TGTGCCAGCAGTTTCGACAGGGCCCCGGGCTATGGCTACACCTTC.

This CDR3 is CASSLVGQYNEQFF. The CDR3 DNA follows: TGTGCCAGCAGCTTAGTTGGTCAGTACAATGAGCAGTTCTTC. The chain employs TRBV7-2 and TRBJ2-1; the D is unclear. The CDR3 is made up of 14 amino acids. Between the trimmed V and J ends, which lost 1 base and 4 bases, there was a span of 8 bases. The germline gives CDR1 SGHTA, CDR2 FQGNSA. Combining the CDR3 with reference TRBV7-2 and TRBJ2-1 gives the whole variable domain GAGVSQSPSNKVTEKGKDVELRCDPISGHTALYWYRQSLGQGLEFLIYFQGNSAPDKSGLPSDRFSAERTGGSVSTLTIQRTQQEDSAVYLCASSLVGQYNEQFFGPGTRLTVL.

This clone appeared a single time. The rearrangement uses TRBV6-1 and TRBJ2-3; 7 bases fit TRBD2. The CDR3 spans 17 residues. Germline V gene sequence: CDR1 MNHNS, CDR2 SASEGT. After removal of 4 bases from V and 1 base from J, the junction contained 11 bases not matched to a gene. The CDR3 DNA sequence: TGTGCCAGCAGTGCCAGACTAGCCGGTACGGGCACAGATACGCAGTATTTT. Protein sequence: CASSARLAGTGTDTQYF.

This clone has more than one count but fewer than ten. The chain is built from TRBV9 and TRBJ1-1; D remains unclear. Germline CDR1 SGDLS, CDR2 YYNGEE. Trimming cost V 0 bases and J 3 bases, with 12 bases left between them. The CDR3 has 15 residues. CDR3 sequence (DNA): TGTGCCAGCAGCGTAGATTCTAGCAAACACACTGAAGCTTTCTTT. This codes for CASSVDSSKHTEAFF.

V is TRBV6-6 and J is TRBJ1-5, with 9 bases identical to TRBD1. With 6 bases clipped from V and 6 bases from J, the junction kept 9 bases outside the gene matches. The CDR3 extends over 15 amino acids. Germline CDR1 reads MNHNY; CDR2 reads SVGAGI (reference sequence). CDR3 in DNA: TGTGCCAGCAGGGGGGGGACAGGGAGGTCTCAGCCCCAGCATTTT. Protein sequence: CASRGGTGRSQPQHF.

The chain uses TRBV4-2 and TRBJ2-7, with 10 bases aligning to TRBD2. The length of the CDR3 is 15 residues. The V gene end was trimmed by 4 bases and the J gene end by 6 bases; junction bases not matched to a gene: 9. The germline V gene encodes CDR1 LGHNA and CDR2 YNFKEQ. The DNA for the CDR3 is TGTGCCAGCAGCCTAAGTAGCGGGGGGCCTCTCGAGCAGTACTTC. Residues: CASSLSSGGPLEQYF.